This T cell receptor beta chain was recovered during a study of blood T cell repertoires in COVID-19. Study summary: The samples span acute and convalescent COVID-19 from the United States, Italy and Spain. Nucleic acid was either cDNA or gDNA, and it came from T cells, B-cell-depleted T cells, or PBMCs.

About this clone itself: The junction departs from germline at one end; a sequencing error may be responsible.

CDR3 length: 12 amino acids. Germline V gene lookup returns CDR1 LNHDA and CDR2 SQIVND (reference sequence). Study processing details: Amplification with reference gene primers provided the estimates of nucleated cell counts. The repertoire was sequenced with immunoSEQ multiplex PCR; TCRdb's copy has only in-frame clones and lacks some. The DNA gave D and trimming, while V, J and clone size come from that table. The repertoire holds some 320,000 clones, with about nine tenths as singletons. The sample taken for sequencing was peripheral blood. The J gene is TRBJ2-3, the V gene TRBV19, with a tentative D call TRBD1 (5 bases). This TCR was sampled from a woman under 40 who had recovered from COVID-19. This chain's CDR3 is CASSARTGTQYF. The CDR3 nucleotides read TGTGCCAGTAGTGCCCGAACAGGTACGCAGTATTTT. Based on the CDR3 plus reference TRBV19 and TRBJ2-3, the full variable domain is DGGITQSPKYLFRKEGQNVTLSCEQNLNHDAMYWYRQDPGQGLRLIYYSQIVNDFQKGDIAEGYSVSREKKESFPLTVTSAQKNPTAFYLCASSARTGTQYFGPGTRLTVL.